This entry concerns a single T cell receptor (beta chain). The data originate from a study of blood T cell repertoires in COVID-19. This table comes from immunoSEQ multiplex PCR, and its TCRdb copy is limited to in-frame clones, with some not included. The sample includes roughly 150,000 clones, roughly four fifths seen only once; the top ten take around 1.6%. Trimming cost V 0 bases and J 8 bases, with 19 bases left between them. Germline CDR1 MGHRA, CDR2 YSYEKL. The CDR3 has 16 residues. Sequencing used PBMCs or T cells enriched from blood (not recorded which). V is TRBV4-1 and J is TRBJ1-2; weak D call: TRBD1 (6 bases). This TCR came from a woman between 18 and 29 years old who had been exposed to COVID-19. CDR3 amino acids: CASSQENREGLGGYTF. Written as DNA, the CDR3 is TGCGCCAGCAGCCAAGAAAACAGGGAGGGTTTGGGGGGCTACACCTTC.